This record concerns one T cell receptor (beta chain) sequence. Its target is not known. CD4+ cells were sorted into CD25-high CD127-low regulatory cells and CD25-low CD127-high conventional cells. Primers: 52 TRBV forward and 13 TRBJ reverse. Profiled with immunoSEQ multiplex PCR; TCRdb holds only in-frame clones, not every one. Here the sample spans roughly 4,000 clones, around 90% being singletons. These data originate in a study of regulatory T cells. Study-level findings and limits: The two patients with the most severe autoimmunity showed the strongest Treg restriction. Roughly tenfold fewer unique productive TRB reads came from patient Treg samples versus control samples. Regulatory T cells from CD3G-deficient patients were less diverse than autologous conventional CD4+ cells and control regulatory cells.

Trimming cost V 2 bases and J 4 bases, with 11 bases left between them. From germline, CDR1 is SGHTA and CDR2 FQGNSA. The CDR3 runs 15 residues. The sample taken for sequencing was CD4+ Tregs sorted from blood. This rearrangement joins TRBV7-2 to TRBJ2-2, with a tentative D call TRBD2 (5 bases). This TCR was recovered from a child aged 2 to 10 with CD3G deficiency. The CDR3 DNA follows: TGTGCCAGCAGCTTAACTAGTCGATTCACCGGGGAGCTGTTTTTT. Its protein product is CASSLTSRFTGELFF.